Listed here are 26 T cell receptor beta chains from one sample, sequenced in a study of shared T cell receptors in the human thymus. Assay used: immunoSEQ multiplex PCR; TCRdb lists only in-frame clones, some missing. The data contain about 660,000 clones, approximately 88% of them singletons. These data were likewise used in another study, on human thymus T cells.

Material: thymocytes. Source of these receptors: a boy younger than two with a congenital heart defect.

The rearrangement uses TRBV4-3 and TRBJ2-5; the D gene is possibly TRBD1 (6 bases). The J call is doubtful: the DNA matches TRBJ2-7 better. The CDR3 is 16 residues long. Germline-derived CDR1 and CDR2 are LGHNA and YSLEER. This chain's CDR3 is CASSQEAGVSSYEQYF. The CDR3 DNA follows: TGCGCCAGCAGCCAAGAGGCAGGGGTTAGCTCCTACGAGCAGTACTTC.

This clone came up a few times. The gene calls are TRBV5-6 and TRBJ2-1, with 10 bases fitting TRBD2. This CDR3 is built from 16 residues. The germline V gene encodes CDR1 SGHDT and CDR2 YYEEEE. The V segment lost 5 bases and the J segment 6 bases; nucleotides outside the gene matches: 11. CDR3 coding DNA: TGTGCCAGCAGGGAATATCCTAGCGGGAGCCGCAATGAGCAGTTCTTC. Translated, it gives CASREYPSGSRNEQFF.

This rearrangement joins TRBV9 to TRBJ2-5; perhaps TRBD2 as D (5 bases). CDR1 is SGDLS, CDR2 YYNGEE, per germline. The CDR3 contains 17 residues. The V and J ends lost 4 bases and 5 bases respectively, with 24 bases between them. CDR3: CASSSRRGPSYVETQYF. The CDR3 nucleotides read TGTGCCAGCAGCTCCCGCAGAGGGCCCTCGTACGTGGAGACCCAGTACTTC.

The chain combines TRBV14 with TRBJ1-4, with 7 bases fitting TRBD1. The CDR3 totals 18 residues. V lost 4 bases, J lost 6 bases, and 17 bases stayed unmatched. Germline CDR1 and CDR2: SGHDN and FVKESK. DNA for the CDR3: TGTGCCAGCAGCCCTACCCCACCGGGACAGAATTTTCATGAAAAACTGTTTTTT. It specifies CASSPTPPGQNFHEKLFF.

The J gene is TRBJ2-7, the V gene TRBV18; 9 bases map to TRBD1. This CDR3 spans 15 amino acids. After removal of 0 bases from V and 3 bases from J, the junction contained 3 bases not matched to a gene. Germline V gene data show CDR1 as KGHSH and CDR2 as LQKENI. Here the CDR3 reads CASSPPGTGFYEQYF. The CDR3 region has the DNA TGTGCCAGCTCACCACCGGGGACAGGGTTCTACGAGCAGTACTTC.

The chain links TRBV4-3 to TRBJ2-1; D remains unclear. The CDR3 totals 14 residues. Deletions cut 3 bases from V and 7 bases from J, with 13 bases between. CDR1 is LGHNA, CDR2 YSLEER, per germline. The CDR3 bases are TGCGCCAGCAGCCATCGCCTAGACTCGAATGAGCAGTTCTTC. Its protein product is CASSHRLDSNEQFF.

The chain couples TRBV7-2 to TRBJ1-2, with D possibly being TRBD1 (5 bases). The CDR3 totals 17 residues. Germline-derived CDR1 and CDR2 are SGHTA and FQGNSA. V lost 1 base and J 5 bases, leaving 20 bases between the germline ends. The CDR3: CASSLVEGRTKGYGYTF. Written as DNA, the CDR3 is TGTGCCAGCAGCTTAGTAGAAGGCAGGACAAAGGGATATGGCTACACCTTC.

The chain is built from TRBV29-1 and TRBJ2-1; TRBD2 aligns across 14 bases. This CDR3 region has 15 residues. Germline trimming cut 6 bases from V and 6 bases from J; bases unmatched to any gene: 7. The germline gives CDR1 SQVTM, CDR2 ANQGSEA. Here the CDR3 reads CSVLGLAGVLNEQFF. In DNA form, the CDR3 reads TGCAGCGTCCTGGGACTAGCGGGAGTTCTCAATGAGCAGTTCTTC.

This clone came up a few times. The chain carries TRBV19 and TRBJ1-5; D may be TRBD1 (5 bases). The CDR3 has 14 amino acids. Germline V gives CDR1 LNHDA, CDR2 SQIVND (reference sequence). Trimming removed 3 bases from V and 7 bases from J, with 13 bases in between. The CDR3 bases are TGTGCCAGTAGTATCATCAGGGCACCCCAGCCCCAGCATTTT. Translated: CASSIIRAPQPQHF.

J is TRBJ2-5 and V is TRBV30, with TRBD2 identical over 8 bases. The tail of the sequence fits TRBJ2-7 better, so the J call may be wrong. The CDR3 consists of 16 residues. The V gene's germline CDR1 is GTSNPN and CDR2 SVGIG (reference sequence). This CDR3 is CAWSVPGSGRSYEQYF. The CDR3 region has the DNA TGTGCCTGGAGTGTACCAGGAAGCGGGAGATCATACGAGCAGTACTTC.

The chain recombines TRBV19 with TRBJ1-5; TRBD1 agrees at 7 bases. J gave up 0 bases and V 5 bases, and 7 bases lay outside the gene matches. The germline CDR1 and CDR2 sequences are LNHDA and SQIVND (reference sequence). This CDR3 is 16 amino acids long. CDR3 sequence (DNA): TGTGCCAGTAGTGAAACCGGGACAGATAGCAATCAGCCCCAGCATTTT. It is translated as CASSETGTDSNQPQHF.

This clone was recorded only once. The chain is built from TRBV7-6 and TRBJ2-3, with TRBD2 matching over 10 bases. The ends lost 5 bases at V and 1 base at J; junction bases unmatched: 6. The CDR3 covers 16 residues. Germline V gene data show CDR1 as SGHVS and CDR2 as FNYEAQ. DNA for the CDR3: TGTGCCAGCAGCAAAGCCCTAGCGGGAGGCACAGATACGCAGTATTTT. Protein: CASSKALAGGTDTQYF.

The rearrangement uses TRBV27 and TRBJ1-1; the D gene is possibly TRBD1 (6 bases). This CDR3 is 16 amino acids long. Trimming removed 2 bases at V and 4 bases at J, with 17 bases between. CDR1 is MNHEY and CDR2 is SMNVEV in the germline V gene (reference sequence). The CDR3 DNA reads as TGTGCCAGCAGTTTAACCGGGAGGGGGACGGGCACTGAAGCTTTCTTT. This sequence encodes CASSLTGRGTGTEAFF.

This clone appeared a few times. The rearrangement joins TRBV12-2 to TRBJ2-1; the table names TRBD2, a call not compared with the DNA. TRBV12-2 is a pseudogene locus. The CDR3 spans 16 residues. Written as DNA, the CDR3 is TGTGCAAGTCGCCGAACGGGACTAGCGTTGGACAATGAGCAGTTCTTC. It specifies CASRRTGLALDNEQFF.

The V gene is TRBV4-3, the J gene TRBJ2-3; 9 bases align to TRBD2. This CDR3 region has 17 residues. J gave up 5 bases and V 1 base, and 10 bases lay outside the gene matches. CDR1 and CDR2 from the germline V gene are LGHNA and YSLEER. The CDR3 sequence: CASSQGTGGRARDTQYF. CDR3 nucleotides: TGCGCCAGCAGCCAAGGTACGGGCGGGAGGGCTCGAGATACGCAGTATTTT.

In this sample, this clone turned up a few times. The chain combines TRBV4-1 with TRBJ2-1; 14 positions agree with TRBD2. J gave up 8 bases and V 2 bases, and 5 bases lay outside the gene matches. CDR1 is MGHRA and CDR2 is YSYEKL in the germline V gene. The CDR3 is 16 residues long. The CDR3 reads CASSQRLAGGQDEQFF. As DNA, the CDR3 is TGCGCCAGCAGCCAACGACTAGCGGGAGGGCAGGATGAGCAGTTCTTC.

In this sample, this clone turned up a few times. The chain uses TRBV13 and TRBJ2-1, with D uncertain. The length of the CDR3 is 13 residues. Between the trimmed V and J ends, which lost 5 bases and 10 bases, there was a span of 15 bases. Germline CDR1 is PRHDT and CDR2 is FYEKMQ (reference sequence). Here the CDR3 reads CASSGFRSGEQFF. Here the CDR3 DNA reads TGTGCCAGCAGCGGCTTTAGGTCCGGGGAGCAGTTCTTC.

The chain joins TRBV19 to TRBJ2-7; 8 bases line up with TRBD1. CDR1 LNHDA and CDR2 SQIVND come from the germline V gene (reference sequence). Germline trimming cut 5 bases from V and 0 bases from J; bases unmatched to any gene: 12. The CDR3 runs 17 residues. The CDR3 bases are TGTGCCAGTAGTGTATGGGACCCCGACAGGGGCTCCTACGAGCAGTACTTC. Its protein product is CASSVWDPDRGSYEQYF.

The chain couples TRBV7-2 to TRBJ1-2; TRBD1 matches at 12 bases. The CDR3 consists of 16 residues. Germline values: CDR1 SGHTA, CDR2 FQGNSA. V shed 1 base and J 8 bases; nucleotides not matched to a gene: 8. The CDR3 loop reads CASSLVWDRGRKGYTF. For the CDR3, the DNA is TGTGCCAGCAGCTTAGTTTGGGACAGGGGGCGAAAGGGCTACACCTTC.

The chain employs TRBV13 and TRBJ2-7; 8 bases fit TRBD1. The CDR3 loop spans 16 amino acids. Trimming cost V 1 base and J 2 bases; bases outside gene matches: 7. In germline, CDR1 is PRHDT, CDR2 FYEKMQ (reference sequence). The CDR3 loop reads CASSLEGDRLTYEQYF. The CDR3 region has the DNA TGTGCCAGCAGCTTAGAGGGGGACAGGCTCACCTACGAGCAGTACTTC. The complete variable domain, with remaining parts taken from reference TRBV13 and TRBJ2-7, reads AAGVIQSPRHLIKEKRETATLKCYPIPRHDTVYWYQQGPGQDPQFLISFYEKMQSDKGSIPDRFSAQQFSDYHSELNMSSLELGDSALYFCASSLEGDRLTYEQYFGPGTRLTVT.

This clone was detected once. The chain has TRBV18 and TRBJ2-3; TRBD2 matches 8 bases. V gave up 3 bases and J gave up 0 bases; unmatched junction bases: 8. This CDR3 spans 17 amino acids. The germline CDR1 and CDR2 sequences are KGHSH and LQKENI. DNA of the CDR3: TGTGCCAGCTCACCGGTTAGCGGGGAAGACAGCACAGATACGCAGTATTTT. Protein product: CASSPVSGEDSTDTQYF.

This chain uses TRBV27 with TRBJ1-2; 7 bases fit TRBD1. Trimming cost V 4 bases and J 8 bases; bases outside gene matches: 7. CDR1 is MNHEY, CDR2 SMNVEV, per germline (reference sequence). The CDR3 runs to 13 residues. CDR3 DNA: TGTGCCAGCAGTTCCTGGGACAGCGCAGGCTACACCTTC. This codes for CASSSWDSAGYTF.

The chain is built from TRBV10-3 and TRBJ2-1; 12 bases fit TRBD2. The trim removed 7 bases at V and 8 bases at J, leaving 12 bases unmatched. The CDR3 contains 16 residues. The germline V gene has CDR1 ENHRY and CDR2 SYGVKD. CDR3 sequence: CAITELAGGPGDEQFF. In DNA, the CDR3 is TGTGCCATCACGGAGCTAGCGGGAGGGCCGGGCGATGAGCAGTTCTTC.

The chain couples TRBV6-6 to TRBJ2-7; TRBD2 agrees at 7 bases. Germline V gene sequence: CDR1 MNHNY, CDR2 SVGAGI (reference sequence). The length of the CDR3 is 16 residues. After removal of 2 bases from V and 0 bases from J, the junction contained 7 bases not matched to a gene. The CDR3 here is CASSYLGLAASYEQYF. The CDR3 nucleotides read TGTGCCAGCAGTTACCTGGGCCTAGCGGCCTCCTACGAGCAGTACTTC.

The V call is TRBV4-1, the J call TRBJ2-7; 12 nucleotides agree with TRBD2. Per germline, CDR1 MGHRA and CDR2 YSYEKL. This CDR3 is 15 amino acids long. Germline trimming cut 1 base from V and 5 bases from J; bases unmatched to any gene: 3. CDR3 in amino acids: CASSQGLAGVNEQYF. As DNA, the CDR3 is TGCGCCAGCAGCCAAGGACTAGCGGGAGTAAACGAGCAGTACTTC.

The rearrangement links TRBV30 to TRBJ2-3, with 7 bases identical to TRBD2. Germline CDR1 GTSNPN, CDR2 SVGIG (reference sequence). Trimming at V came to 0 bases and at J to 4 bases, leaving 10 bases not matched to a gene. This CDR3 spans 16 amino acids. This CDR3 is CAWSVMRELGADTQYF. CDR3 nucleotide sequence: TGTGCCTGGAGTGTAATGCGGGAGTTAGGCGCAGATACGCAGTATTTT. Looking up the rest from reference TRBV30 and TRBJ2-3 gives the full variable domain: SQTIHQWPATLVQPVGSPLSLECTVEGTSNPNLYWYRQAAGRGLQLLFYSVGIGQISSEVPQNLSASRPQDRQFILSSKKLLLSDSGFYLCAWSVMRELGADTQYFGPGTRLTVL.